Shown below are 30 T cell receptor beta chains from a single sample sequenced in a study of T cell changes during pregnancy in multiple sclerosis. Method: immunoSEQ multiplex PCR; TCRdb's copy keeps in-frame clones and lacks some. There are about 18,000 clones in the sample; roughly 84% occur only once, and around 8.7% lies in the top ten. Source: CD8+ T cells from peripheral blood mononuclear cells, taken after pregnancy. These receptor sequences come from a female donor with multiple sclerosis, enrolled in a pregnancy study.

The genes are TRBV5-1 and TRBJ2-1, with 8 bases fitting TRBD2. The CDR3 runs to 16 residues. CDR1 and CDR2 from the germline V gene are SGHRS and YFSETQ. Unmatched junction bases numbered 3, after V lost 0 bases and J lost 1 base. The CDR3 here is CASSLGERGSYNEQFF. The CDR3 bases are TGCGCCAGCAGCTTGGGGGAGCGGGGGTCCTACAATGAGCAGTTCTTC.

This clone was seen just once. The gene calls are TRBV15 and TRBJ2-7; TRBD2 aligns across 12 bases. The ends lost 3 bases at V and 3 bases at J; junction bases unmatched: 12. CDR3 size: 18 residues. Per germline, CDR1 LNHNV and CDR2 YYDKDF (reference sequence). Here the CDR3 reads CATSSTGTSGPSVYEQYF. The CDR3 nucleotides read TGTGCCACCAGCAGCACCGGGACTAGCGGGCCCTCAGTCTACGAGCAGTACTTC.

Only one count was recorded for this clone. J is TRBJ2-7 and V is TRBV5-1; TRBD2 matches at 8 bases. The germline V gene encodes CDR1 SGHRS and CDR2 YFSETQ. This CDR3 has 14 residues. With V trimmed by 4 bases and J by 0 bases, 3 bases remained unmatched. Here the CDR3 reads CASSPSGGSYEQYF. CDR3 DNA sequence: TGCGCCAGCAGCCCCAGCGGGGGCTCCTACGAGCAGTACTTC. The full variable domain, its missing parts supplied by reference TRBV5-1 and TRBJ2-7, is KAGVTQTPRYLIKTRGQQVTLSCSPISGHRSVSWYQQTPGQGLQFLFEYFSETQRNKGNFPGRFSGRQFSNSRSEMNVSTLELGDSALYLCASSPSGGSYEQYFGPGTRLTVT.

The chain links TRBV4-1 to TRBJ1-4; D is possibly TRBD1 (6 bases). Germline V gene lookup returns CDR1 MGHRA and CDR2 YSYEKL. The CDR3 loop spans 15 amino acids. The V gene lost 1 base and the J gene lost 3 bases, with 9 bases spanning the gap. The chain's CDR3 is CASSQGGGSNEKLFF. CDR3 DNA sequence: TGCGCCAGCAGCCAAGGGGGGGGCTCTAATGAAAAACTGTTTTTT.

The chain couples TRBV28 to TRBJ2-5, with TRBD2 identical over 10 bases. The V segment lost 5 bases and the J segment 3 bases; nucleotides outside the gene matches: 6. Germline CDR1 MDHEN, CDR2 SYDVKM. The CDR3 sequence is 15 residues long. The CDR3 DNA reads TGTGCCAGCAGTGGACTAGCGGAGACGAAAGAGACCCAGTACTTC. It specifies CASSGLAETKETQYF.

Here the CDR3 DNA reads TGTGCCAGCAGCTTCTCGGGAGACTATGGCTACACCTTC. Translating gives CASSFSGDYGYTF. The chain carries TRBV5-6 and TRBJ1-2, with D hard to call. CDR1 and CDR2 (germline): SGHDT, YYEEEE. The ends were cut back, 2 bases at V and 3 bases at J, with 8 bases in the middle. This CDR3 has 13 amino acids.

This clone was seen only a few times. V usage is TRBV29-1 and J usage is TRBJ1-2; 9 positions match TRBD1. The V segment lost 6 bases and the J segment 5 bases; nucleotides outside the gene matches: 7. The CDR3 covers 13 residues. Germline loops: CDR1 SQVTM, CDR2 ANQGSEA. Written as DNA, the CDR3 is TGCAGCGTATATTCGACAGGGGGATATGGCTACACCTTC. Translated, it gives CSVYSTGGYGYTF.

The chain carries TRBV6-5 and TRBJ1-1, with D unclear. Trimming took off 0 bases at V and 1 base at J, with 6 bases between the two ends. Germline assignment: CDR1 MNHEY and CDR2 SVGAGI. The CDR3 consists of 14 residues. The CDR3 here is CASSYSAGNTEAFF. The CDR3 DNA reads as TGTGCCAGCAGTTACTCGGCGGGGAACACTGAAGCTTTCTTT.

V gene TRBV13 combines with J gene TRBJ2-3; TRBD1 matches 8 bases. Trimming at V came to 5 bases and at J to 4 bases, leaving 11 bases not matched to a gene. The V gene's germline CDR1 is PRHDT and CDR2 FYEKMQ (reference sequence). This CDR3 comprises 16 residues. CDR3 DNA: TGTGCCAGCAGCGATGGACAGGGTGAGGTGGCAGATACGCAGTATTTT. It is translated as CASSDGQGEVADTQYF.

This sequence joins TRBV28 and TRBJ2-7; maybe TRBD1 (5 bases). V was trimmed by 8 bases and J by 3 bases, leaving 20 bases between them. The germline gives CDR1 MDHEN, CDR2 SYDVKM. The CDR3 contains 15 residues. The CDR3 protein is CASSPSPTTGYEQYF. The CDR3 coding sequence is TGTGCCAGCTCACCCTCCCCCACTACAGGCTACGAGCAGTACTTC. Supplemented by reference TRBV28 and TRBJ2-7, the full variable domain reads DVKVTQSSRYLVKRTGEKVFLECVQDMDHENMFWYRQDPGLGLRLIYFSYDVKMKEKGDIPEGYSVSREKKERFSLILESASTNQTSMYLCASSPSPTTGYEQYFGPGTRLTVT.

The chain combines TRBV11-3 with TRBJ2-3; the D is unclear. The V gene lost 1 base and the J gene lost 10 bases, with 12 bases spanning the gap. Germline V gene data show CDR1 as SGHNT and CDR2 as YENEEA. The CDR3 runs 13 residues. The CDR3 nucleotides read TGTGCCAGCAGCTTAGCCAATCTAAGCCCGCAGTATTTT. Translated, it gives CASSLANLSPQYF.

This chain connects TRBV27 to TRBJ2-1; 9 positions match TRBD1. The junction had 8 bases not matched to a gene; V was cut back by 4 bases and J by 4 bases. The CDR3 is made up of 16 amino acids. CDR1 and CDR2 from the germline V gene are MNHEY and SMNVEV (reference sequence). The CDR3 nucleotides are TGTGCCAGCAGTTACAGGGGGCCAGAAATTTACAATGAGCAGTTCTTC. Its protein is CASSYRGPEIYNEQFF.

V gene TRBV28 combines with J gene TRBJ1-1, with 7 bases lining up with TRBD1. Trimming cost V 5 bases and J 7 bases; bases outside gene matches: 13. CDR1 is MDHEN, CDR2 SYDVKM, per germline. This CDR3 region has 15 residues. CDR3 nucleotide sequence: TGTGCCAGCAGTCGTGTGATGTTGGGACAGAGTGAAGCTTTCTTT. It codes for CASSRVMLGQSEAFF. Combining the CDR3 with reference TRBV28 and TRBJ1-1 gives the whole variable domain DVKVTQSSRYLVKRTGEKVFLECVQDMDHENMFWYRQDPGLGLRLIYFSYDVKMKEKGDIPEGYSVSREKKERFSLILESASTNQTSMYLCASSRVMLGQSEAFFGQGTRLTVV.

J is TRBJ2-3 and V is TRBV15; D may be TRBD2 (5 bases). CDR1 is LNHNV, CDR2 YYDKDF, per germline (reference sequence). CDR3 length: 16 residues. With 0 bases removed from V and 1 base from J, the gap between germline ends came to 11 bases. CDR3 loop: CATSRDPGKGTDTQYF. The CDR3, as DNA: TGTGCCACCAGCAGAGACCCCGGGAAGGGCACAGATACGCAGTATTTT.

This chain links TRBV10-3 with TRBJ2-5; tentative D call: TRBD1 (5 bases). This CDR3 has 16 residues. The V end was cut by 0 bases, the J end by 6 bases, with 17 bases between. CDR1 and CDR2 from the germline V gene are ENHRY and SYGVKD. This CDR3 reads CAISESTLRGSQTQYF. The DNA for the CDR3 is TGTGCCATCAGTGAGTCGACGTTAAGGGGTTCCCAGACCCAGTACTTC.

The chain joins TRBV6-6 to TRBJ1-1, with D possibly matching TRBD1 (5 bases). CDR3 length: 13 residues. From germline, CDR1 is MNHNY and CDR2 SVGAGI (reference sequence). Deletions cut 6 bases from V and 7 bases from J, with 15 bases between. The CDR3 is CASSFAQTDEAFF. CDR3 sequence (DNA): TGTGCCAGCAGCTTCGCACAGACAGATGAAGCTTTCTTT.

This clone was picked up one time. The chain uses TRBV7-9 and TRBJ2-7; 9 nucleotides line up with TRBD1. The V gene end was trimmed by 5 bases and the J gene end by 5 bases; junction bases not matched to a gene: 7. The length of the CDR3 is 14 residues. Looked up from germline, CDR1 is SEHNR and CDR2 is FQNEAQ (reference sequence). CDR3 sequence reads: CASSEDRGTHEQYF. The CDR3 DNA reads as TGTGCCAGCAGCGAAGACAGGGGGACCCACGAGCAGTACTTC. The complete variable domain, with remaining parts taken from reference TRBV7-9 and TRBJ2-7, reads DTGVSQNPRHKITKRGQNVTFRCDPISEHNRLYWYRQTLGQGPEFLTYFQNEAQLEKSRLLSDRFSAERPKGSFSTLEIQRTEQGDSAMYLCASSEDRGTHEQYFGPGTRLTVT.

The count of this clone is one. The V and J genes are TRBV6-1 and TRBJ2-2; 9 positions match TRBD1. V gave up 4 bases and J gave up 5 bases; unmatched junction bases: 8. Germline V gives CDR1 MNHNS, CDR2 SASEGT. The length of the CDR3 is 16 residues. The DNA for the CDR3 is TGTGCCAGCAGTGGGGACAGGGAGTCAGAAACCGGGGAGCTGTTTTTT. Residues: CASSGDRESETGELFF.

By share of the sample, this clone is medium-sized. J is TRBJ2-7 and V is TRBV23-1; D is undetermined. TRBV23-1 is given ORF status, its function remaining uncertain. Trimming removed 8 bases from V and 6 bases from J, with 20 bases in between. CDR3 length: 14 residues. The CDR3 loop reads CASSRRDCTSEQYF. CDR3 DNA sequence: TGCGCCAGCTCCCGGAGAGATTGTACGAGCGAGCAGTACTTC.

This rearrangement joins TRBV5-1 to TRBJ2-1, with D unresolved. The CDR3 runs to 12 residues. CDR1 is SGHRS and CDR2 is YFSETQ in the germline V gene. V lost 3 bases, J lost 8 bases, and 9 bases lay in between. This CDR3 reads CASSSNSYEQFF. CDR3 sequence (DNA): TGCGCCAGCAGCTCAAATAGCTATGAGCAGTTCTTC.

The rearrangement uses TRBV11-1 and TRBJ2-7; 10 bases map to TRBD2. The CDR3 is 16 amino acids. Trimming took 1 base from V and 1 from J; bases not matched to a gene: 4. Germline CDR1 and CDR2: SGHAT and FQDESV (reference sequence). This CDR3 is CASSLVSSGGSYEQYF. DNA of the CDR3: TGTGCCAGCAGCTTAGTGTCTAGCGGGGGATCCTACGAGCAGTACTTC.

The gene calls are TRBV7-9 and TRBJ2-7; TRBD2 might be the D (5 bases). This CDR3 is 16 amino acids long. Germline V lookup: CDR1 SEHNR, CDR2 FQNEAQ (reference sequence). Trimming took 4 bases from V and 0 from J, leaving 16 bases between them. The CDR3 protein is CASSSTSGAISYEQYF. The CDR3 nucleotides are TGTGCCAGCAGCTCCACGAGCGGTGCCATCTCCTACGAGCAGTACTTC.

The chain combines TRBV6-5 with TRBJ2-1; TRBD2 is a possible D gene (5 bases). The length of the CDR3 is 14 residues. Trimming removed 6 bases at V and 8 bases at J, with 17 bases between. Germline V gives CDR1 MNHEY, CDR2 SVGAGI. CDR3 sequence (DNA): TGTGCCAGCAGCAACGACTACAATTTGGATGAGCAGTTCTTC. Its translation: CASSNDYNLDEQFF.

This clone was seen a single time. The gene calls are TRBV6-1 and TRBJ2-7; tentatively, D is TRBD2 (5 bases). Germline V CDR1 and CDR2: MNHNS, SASEGT. Trimming pared 2 bases from V and 3 bases from J, leaving 14 bases between. The CDR3 has 15 amino acids. CDR3 in amino acids: CASSEMAEGFYEQYF. The DNA of the CDR3 is TGTGCCAGCAGTGAAATGGCCGAGGGATTCTACGAGCAGTACTTC.

CDR3 coding DNA: TGTGCCAGCAGTGCTCGGGCGGGGGGCACAGATACGCAGTATTTT. This encodes CASSARAGGTDTQYF. This sequence joins TRBV6-4 and TRBJ2-3; 7 positions match TRBD2. Germline loops: CDR1 MRHNA, CDR2 SNTAGT. V was pared by 4 bases and J by 1 base, with 5 bases of the junction left unmatched. CDR3 length equals 15 residues.

The V call is TRBV15, the J call TRBJ1-5; 7 nucleotides align to TRBD1. With V trimmed by 5 bases and J by 3 bases, 7 bases remained unmatched. Germline loops: CDR1 LNHNV, CDR2 YYDKDF (reference sequence). This CDR3 has 15 residues. The CDR3 protein is CATSERGRVNQPQHF. CDR3 sequence (DNA): TGTGCCACCAGCGAGAGGGGGCGGGTCAATCAGCCCCAGCATTTT.

This sequence joins TRBV28 and TRBJ2-7, with TRBD1 matching 7 bases. V trimming: 6 bases; J trimming: 2 bases; junction bases outside the gene matches: 13. Germline V gene lookup returns CDR1 MDHEN and CDR2 SYDVKM. This CDR3 is 16 amino acids long. Written as DNA, the CDR3 is TGTGCCAGCAGACCTCTCACCGGGACAGAGGCCTACGAGCAGTACTTC. As protein: CASRPLTGTEAYEQYF.

The gene calls are TRBV4-1 and TRBJ2-7; 9 bases align to TRBD2. CDR1 is MGHRA, CDR2 YSYEKL, per germline. This CDR3 spans 16 amino acids. V shed 5 bases and J 2 bases; nucleotides not matched to a gene: 10. Written as DNA, the CDR3 is TGCGCCAGCAGCTCCGGATGGACTAGCGCGGCCTACGAGCAGTACTTC. Encoded protein: CASSSGWTSAAYEQYF.

The chain joins TRBV9 to TRBJ1-5, with D possibly being TRBD1 (6 bases). V was pared by 3 bases and J by 5 bases, with 12 bases between. The CDR3 runs to 14 residues. Per the germline V gene, CDR1 is SGDLS and CDR2 is YYNGEE. The CDR3 loop is CASSATQGDQPQHF. As DNA, the CDR3 is TGTGCCAGCAGCGCGACACAGGGAGATCAGCCCCAGCATTTT.

The rearrangement links TRBV4-1 to TRBJ2-3, with 10 bases lining up with TRBD2. Germline lookup yields CDR1 MGHRA and CDR2 YSYEKL. V shed 3 bases, J shed 2 bases, and the junction held 2 bases outside the gene matches. CDR3 length: 15 amino acids. The CDR3 region has the DNA TGCGCCAGCAGCCACCTAGCGGGAGCCACAGATACGCAGTATTTT. Its protein product is CASSHLAGATDTQYF.